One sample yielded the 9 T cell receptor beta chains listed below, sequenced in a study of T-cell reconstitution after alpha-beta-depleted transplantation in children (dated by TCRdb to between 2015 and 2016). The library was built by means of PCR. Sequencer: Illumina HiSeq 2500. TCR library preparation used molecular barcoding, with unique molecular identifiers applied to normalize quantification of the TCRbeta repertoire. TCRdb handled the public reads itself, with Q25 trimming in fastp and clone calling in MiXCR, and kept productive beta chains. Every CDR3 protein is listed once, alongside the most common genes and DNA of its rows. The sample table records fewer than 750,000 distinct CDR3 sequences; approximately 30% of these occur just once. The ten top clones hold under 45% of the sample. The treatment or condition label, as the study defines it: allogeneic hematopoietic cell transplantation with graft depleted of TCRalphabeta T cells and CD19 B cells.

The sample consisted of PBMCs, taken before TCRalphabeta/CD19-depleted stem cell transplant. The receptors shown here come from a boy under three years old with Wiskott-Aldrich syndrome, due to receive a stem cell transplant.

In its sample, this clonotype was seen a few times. The CDR3 DNA reads as TGTGCCAGCAGCTTGGGGGGTGTGGGACACCCTTGGAACCTGTTTTTT. Its protein is CASSLGGVGHPWNLFF. V is TRBV7-2 and J is TRBJ1-4; tentatively, D is TRBD1 (6 bases). This CDR3 has 16 amino acids. Germline V gives CDR1 SGHTA, CDR2 FQGNSA. V was trimmed by 3 bases and J by 14 bases, leaving 25 bases between them.

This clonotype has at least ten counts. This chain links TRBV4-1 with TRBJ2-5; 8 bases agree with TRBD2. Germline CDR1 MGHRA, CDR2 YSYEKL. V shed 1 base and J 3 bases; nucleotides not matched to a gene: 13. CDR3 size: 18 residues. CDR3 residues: CASSQVPGGSAGEETQYF. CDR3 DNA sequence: TGCGCCAGCAGCCAAGTGCCGGGAGGTTCAGCGGGAGAAGAGACCCAGTACTTC.

CDR3 protein: CASSFRGRSYGYTF. The CDR3 DNA follows: TGTGCCAGCAGTTTTAGGGGGCGAAGCTATGGCTACACCTTC. The gene calls are TRBV12-3 or TRBV12-4 and TRBJ1-2; 7 nucleotides agree with TRBD1. The CDR3 consists of 14 residues. The junction had 5 bases not matched to a gene; V was cut back by 3 bases and J by 4 bases.

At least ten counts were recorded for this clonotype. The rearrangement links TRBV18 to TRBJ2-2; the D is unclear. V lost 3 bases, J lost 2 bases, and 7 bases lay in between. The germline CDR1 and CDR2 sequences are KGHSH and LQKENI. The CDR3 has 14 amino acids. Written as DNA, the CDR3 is TGTGCCAGCTCACCGCTCGGTAACACCGGGGAGCTGTTTTTT. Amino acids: CASSPLGNTGELFF.

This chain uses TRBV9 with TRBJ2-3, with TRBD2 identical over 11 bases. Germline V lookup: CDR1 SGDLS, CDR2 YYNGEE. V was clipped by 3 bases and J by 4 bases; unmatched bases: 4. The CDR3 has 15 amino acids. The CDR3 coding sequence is TGTGCCAGCAGCGCCGAACTAGCGGGAGCAGATACGCAGTATTTT. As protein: CASSAELAGADTQYF.

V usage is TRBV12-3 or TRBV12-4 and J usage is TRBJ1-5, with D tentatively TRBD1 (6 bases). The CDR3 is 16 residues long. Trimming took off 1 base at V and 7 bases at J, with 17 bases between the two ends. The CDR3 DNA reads TGTGCCAGCAGTTTAGGTAGGACAGATGCCTACCAGCCCCAGCATTTT. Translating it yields CASSLGRTDAYQPQHF.

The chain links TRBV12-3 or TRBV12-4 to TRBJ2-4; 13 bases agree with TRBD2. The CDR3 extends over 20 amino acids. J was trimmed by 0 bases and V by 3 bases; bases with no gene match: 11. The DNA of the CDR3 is TGTGCCAGCAGTTTCAGGACTAGCGGGAGACTTACCCTAGCCAAAAACATTCAGTACTTC. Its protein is CASSFRTSGRLTLAKNIQYF.

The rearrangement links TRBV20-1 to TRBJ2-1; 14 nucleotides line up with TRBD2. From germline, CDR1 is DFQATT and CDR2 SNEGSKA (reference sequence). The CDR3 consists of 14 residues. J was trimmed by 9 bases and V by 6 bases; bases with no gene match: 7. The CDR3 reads CSASGTSGSSEQFF. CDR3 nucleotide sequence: TGCAGTGCGTCCGGGACTAGCGGGAGCTCTGAGCAGTTCTTC.

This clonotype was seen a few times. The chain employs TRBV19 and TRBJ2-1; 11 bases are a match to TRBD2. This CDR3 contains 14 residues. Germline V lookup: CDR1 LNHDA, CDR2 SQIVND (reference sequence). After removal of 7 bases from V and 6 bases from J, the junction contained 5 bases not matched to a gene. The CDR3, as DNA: TGTGCCAGTAAGGTTAGCGGGAGGGCCAATGAGCAGTTCTTC. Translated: CASKVSGRANEQFF. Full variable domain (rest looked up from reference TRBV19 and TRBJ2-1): DGGITQSPKYLFRKEGQNVTLSCEQNLNHDAMYWYRQDPGQGLRLIYYSQIVNDFQKGDIAEGYSVSREKKESFPLTVTSAQKNPTAFYLCASKVSGRANEQFFGPGTRLTVL.